This TCR beta chain came from a study of OX40 agonist ivuxolimab in advanced cancers. Background for the entire study: The costimulatory receptor OX40 (CD134) was targeted by ivuxolimab, a fully human IgG2 agonistic monoclonal antibody. Patients were allowed to have had prior anti-PD-1, anti-PD-L1 or anti-CTLA-4 therapy, and approximately 40% of the dose-escalation patients had been treated with checkpoint inhibitors. The paper reports the monotherapy dose-escalation portion (N ≈ 50 patients) of the phase I ivuxolimab trial. Partial responses occurred in three dose-escalation patients: two with cutaneous melanoma and one with hepatocellular carcinoma. In the dose-escalation cohort, 82.7% of patients were male, and the mean age was about 55 years, with a range of 23 to 79. Peripheral TCRbeta sequencing was intended to test whether TCR sequence diversity was altered and clonal T-cell expansion was caused by ivuxolimab. Of the approximately 50 dose-escalation patients, hepatocellular carcinoma was present in around 20, melanoma in around 15, renal cell carcinoma in 9 and head and neck cancer in 9. Intravenous ivuxolimab was administered to patients every 2 weeks at six dose levels: 0.01, 0.1, 0.3, 1.5, 3 and 10 mg/kg. What the study reported, not specific to this receptor: Low levels of normalized T-cell clonal expansion were also seen in some patients who did not respond. After ivuxolimab, expanded clones were on average more numerous among CD8+ T cells than among CD4+ T cells. Antigen specificity was not determined for the clonally expanded peripheral T cells. Clonal expansion of both CD4+ and CD8+ blood T cells was observed from baseline to week 6 at doses 0.1 to 3.0 mg/kg. In the 0.1-3.0 mg/kg groups, partial responders had among the lowest normalized peripheral clonal expansion, particularly in CD8+ T cells.

The germline V gene (reference sequence) yields GTSNPN for CDR1 and SVGIG for CDR2. Trimming leaves V shorter by 4 bases and J shorter by 4 bases, with the junction holding 11 bases beyond the gene matches. The CDR3, cysteine through phenylalanine, is 15 amino acids long. The read is trimmed to its CDR3 DNA, 45 bases read in frame from base 1. Details on this clone: Its target antigen remains unknown. Per-base quality was not reported, and no clone a single base away is much larger than it.

Genomic DNA was extracted from sorted cells for sequencing of the TCRbeta CDR3 region. The immunoSEQ Assay was used to sequence the TCRbeta CDR3 regions. In TCRdb, the immuneACCESS table is reduced to in-frame sequences with V and J assigned. These tables do not hold every clone; where another copy was compared, an unresolved V gene accounts for under half, and the others remain unexplained. The sample table records about 35,000 clones; around 80% of these occur just once. Roughly 18% of the sample rests with the top ten. The trial excluded patients who had a history of autoimmune disease or were on systemic immunosuppression. In every dose cohort, peripheral blood was drawn for TCR sequencing at baseline, cycle 4 day 1, and cycle 7 day 1. Samples were obtained from an open-label, multicenter, first-in-human phase I dose-escalation trial of ivuxolimab. The trial enrolled adults with locally advanced or metastatic head and neck squamous cell, hepatocellular, melanoma or renal cell carcinoma. Before TCR sequencing, CD4+ T cells and CD8+ T cells from peripheral blood were sorted into separate populations.

The receptor was isolated from an adult with an advanced solid tumor such as melanoma, head and neck, liver or kidney cancer. The chain was built from TRBV30 and TRBJ2-3; 7 of the junction bases match TRBD1. The material was CD4+ or CD8+ T cells sorted from blood, obtained in a trial of the OX40 agonist ivuxolimab. The CDR3 protein: CAWTKKGQNSDTQYF. At the DNA level, the sequence is TGTGCCTGGACCAAGAAGGGACAGAACTCAGATACGCAGTATTTT.